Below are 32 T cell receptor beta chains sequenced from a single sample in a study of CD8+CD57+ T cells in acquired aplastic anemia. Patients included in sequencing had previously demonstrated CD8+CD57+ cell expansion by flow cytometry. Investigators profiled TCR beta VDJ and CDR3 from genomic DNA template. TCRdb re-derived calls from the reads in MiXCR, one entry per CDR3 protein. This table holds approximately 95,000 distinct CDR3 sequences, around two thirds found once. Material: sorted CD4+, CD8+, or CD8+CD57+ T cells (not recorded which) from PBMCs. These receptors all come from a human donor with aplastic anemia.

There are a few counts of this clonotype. The CDR3: CASSLGLDRLRRYEQYF. The DNA for the CDR3 is TGTGCCAGCAGCTTGGGCCTCGACAGGCTGAGACGCTACGAGCAGTACTTC. The chain recombines TRBV5-4 with TRBJ2-7; D possibly corresponds to TRBD1 (6 bases). The CDR3 is 17 residues long. Trimming stripped 0 bases from V and 3 bases from J, with 19 bases between. CDR1 is SGHNT and CDR2 is YYREEE in the germline V gene (reference sequence).

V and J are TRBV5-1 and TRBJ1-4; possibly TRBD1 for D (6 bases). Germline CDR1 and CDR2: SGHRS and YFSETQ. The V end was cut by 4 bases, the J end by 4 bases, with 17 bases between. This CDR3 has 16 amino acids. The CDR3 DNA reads TGCGCCAGCAGCCCGGCCCTGGGGGCTGGTAATGAAAAACTGTTTTTT. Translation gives CASSPALGAGNEKLFF.

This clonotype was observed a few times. In DNA form, the CDR3 reads TGTGCCAGCAGCAAGACACGCACTGAAGCTTTCTTT. Amino acids: CASSKTRTEAFF. The genes are TRBV7-8 and TRBJ1-1; D gene ambiguous. The CDR3 covers 12 residues. V lost 5 bases and J lost 4, with 8 bases in between. Germline CDR1 is SGHVS and CDR2 is FQNEAQ.

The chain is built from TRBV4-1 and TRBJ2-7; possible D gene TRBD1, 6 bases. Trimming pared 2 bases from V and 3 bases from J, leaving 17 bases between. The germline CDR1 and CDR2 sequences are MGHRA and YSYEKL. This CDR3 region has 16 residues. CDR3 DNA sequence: TGCGCCAGCAGCCAAAGGGGGACAAATAACTTCTACGAGCAGTACTTC. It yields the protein CASSQRGTNNFYEQYF.

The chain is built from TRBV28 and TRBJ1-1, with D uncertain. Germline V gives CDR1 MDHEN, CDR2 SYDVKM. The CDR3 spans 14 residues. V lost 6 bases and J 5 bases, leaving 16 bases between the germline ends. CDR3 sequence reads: CASRPLVFGTEAFF. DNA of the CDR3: TGTGCCAGCAGACCACTCGTCTTTGGTACTGAAGCTTTCTTT.

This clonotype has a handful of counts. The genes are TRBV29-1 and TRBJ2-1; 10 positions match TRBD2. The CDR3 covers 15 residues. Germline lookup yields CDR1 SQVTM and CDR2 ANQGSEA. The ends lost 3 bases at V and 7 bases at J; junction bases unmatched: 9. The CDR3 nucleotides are TGCAGCGTTGACGGAGCGGGGGGGCGGCGGAATGAGCAGTTCTTC. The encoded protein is CSVDGAGGRRNEQFF.

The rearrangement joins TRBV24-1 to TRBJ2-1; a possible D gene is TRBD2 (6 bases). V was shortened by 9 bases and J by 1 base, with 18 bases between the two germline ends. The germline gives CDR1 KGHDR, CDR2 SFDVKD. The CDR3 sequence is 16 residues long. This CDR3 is CATLGTRGDSYNEQFF. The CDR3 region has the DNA TGTGCCACCTTGGGAACTCGCGGGGATTCCTACAATGAGCAGTTCTTC.

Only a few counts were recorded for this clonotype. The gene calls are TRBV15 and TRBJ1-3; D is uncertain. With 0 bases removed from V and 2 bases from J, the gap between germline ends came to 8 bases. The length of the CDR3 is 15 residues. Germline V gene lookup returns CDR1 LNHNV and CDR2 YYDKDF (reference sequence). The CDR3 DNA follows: TGTGCCACCAGCAGAGATGGCGGCGCTGGAAACACCATATATTTT. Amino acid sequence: CATSRDGGAGNTIYF.

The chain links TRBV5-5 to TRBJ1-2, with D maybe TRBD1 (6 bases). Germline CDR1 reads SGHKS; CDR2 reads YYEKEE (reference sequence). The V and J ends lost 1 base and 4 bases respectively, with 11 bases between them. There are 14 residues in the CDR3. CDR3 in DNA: TGTGCCAGCAGCTTGTCCGGACAGCCCTATGGCTACACCTTC. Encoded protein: CASSLSGQPYGYTF. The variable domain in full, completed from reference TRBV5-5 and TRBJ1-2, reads DAGVTQSPTHLIKTRGQQVTLRCSPISGHKSVSWYQQVLGQGPQFIFQYYEKEERGRGNFPDRFSARQFPNYSSELNVNALLLGDSALYLCASSLSGQPYGYTFGSGTRLTVV.

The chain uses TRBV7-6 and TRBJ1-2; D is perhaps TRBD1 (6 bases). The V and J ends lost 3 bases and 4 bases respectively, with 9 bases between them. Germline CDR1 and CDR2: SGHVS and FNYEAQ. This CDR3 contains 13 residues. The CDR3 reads CASSFRDTYGYTF. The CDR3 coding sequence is TGTGCCAGCAGCTTTCGGGACACCTATGGCTACACCTTC. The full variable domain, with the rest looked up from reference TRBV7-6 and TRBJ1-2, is GAGVSQSPRYKVTKRGQDVALRCDPISGHVSLYWYRQALGQGPEFLTYFNYEAQQDKSGLPNDRFSAERPEGSISTLTIQRTEQRDSAMYRCASSFRDTYGYTFGSGTRLTVV.

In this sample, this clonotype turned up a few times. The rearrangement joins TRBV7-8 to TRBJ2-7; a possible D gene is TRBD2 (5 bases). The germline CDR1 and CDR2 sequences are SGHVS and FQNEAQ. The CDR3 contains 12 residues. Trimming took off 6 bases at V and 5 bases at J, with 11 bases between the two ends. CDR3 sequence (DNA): TGTGCCAGCAGGGGCGGGTTGGACGAGCAGTACTTC. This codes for CASRGGLDEQYF.

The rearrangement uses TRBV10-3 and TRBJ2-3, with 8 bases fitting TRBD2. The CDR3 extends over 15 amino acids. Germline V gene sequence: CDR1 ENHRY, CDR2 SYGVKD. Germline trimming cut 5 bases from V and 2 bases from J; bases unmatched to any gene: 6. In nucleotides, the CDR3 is TGTGCCATCAGTCAACTAGCGGACCACACAGATACGCAGTATTTT. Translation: CAISQLADHTDTQYF.

For the CDR3, the DNA is TGTGCCAGCAGCTTGGCTGCACAGGGAGCAACTAATGAAAAACTGTTTTTT. Amino acids: CASSLAAQGATNEKLFF. The chain combines TRBV5-6 with TRBJ1-4; D is possibly TRBD1 (6 bases). V was pared by 0 bases and J by 0 bases, with 12 bases between. CDR1 is SGHDT, CDR2 YYEEEE, per germline. The CDR3 loop spans 17 amino acids.

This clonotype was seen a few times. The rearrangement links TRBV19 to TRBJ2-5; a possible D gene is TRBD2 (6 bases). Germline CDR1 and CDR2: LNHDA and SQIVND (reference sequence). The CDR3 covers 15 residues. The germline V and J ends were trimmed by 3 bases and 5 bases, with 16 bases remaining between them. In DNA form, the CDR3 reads TGTGCCAGTAGTATCTCCGGGGGAGGTTTGGAGACCCAGTACTTC. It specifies CASSISGGGLETQYF.

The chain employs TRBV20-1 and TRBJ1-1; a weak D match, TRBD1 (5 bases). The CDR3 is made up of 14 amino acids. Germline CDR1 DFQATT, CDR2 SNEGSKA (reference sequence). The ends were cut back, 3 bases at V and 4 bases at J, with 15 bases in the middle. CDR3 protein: CSASYQGMGTEAFF. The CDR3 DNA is TGCAGTGCTAGTTATCAGGGTATGGGCACTGAAGCTTTCTTT.

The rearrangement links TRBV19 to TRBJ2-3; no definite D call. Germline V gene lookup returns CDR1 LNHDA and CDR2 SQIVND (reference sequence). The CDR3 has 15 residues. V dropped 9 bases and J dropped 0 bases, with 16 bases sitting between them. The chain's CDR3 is CASSDSAASTDTQYF. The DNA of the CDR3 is TGTGCCAGCAGTGACTCTGCAGCGAGCACAGATACGCAGTATTTT.

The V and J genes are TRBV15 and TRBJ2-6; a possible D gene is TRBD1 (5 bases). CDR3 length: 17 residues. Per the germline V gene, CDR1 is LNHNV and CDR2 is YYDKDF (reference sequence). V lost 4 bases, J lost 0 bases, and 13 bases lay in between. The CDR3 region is CATSTGRTLSGANVLTF. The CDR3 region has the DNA TGTGCCACCAGCACAGGGCGTACCCTCTCTGGGGCCAACGTCCTGACTTTC.

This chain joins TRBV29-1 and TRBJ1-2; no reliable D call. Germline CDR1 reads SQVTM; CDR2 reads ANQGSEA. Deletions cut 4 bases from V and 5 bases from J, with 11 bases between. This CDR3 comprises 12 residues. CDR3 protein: CSVVRVLYGYTF. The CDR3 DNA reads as TGCAGCGTTGTTAGGGTGTTATATGGCTACACCTTC.

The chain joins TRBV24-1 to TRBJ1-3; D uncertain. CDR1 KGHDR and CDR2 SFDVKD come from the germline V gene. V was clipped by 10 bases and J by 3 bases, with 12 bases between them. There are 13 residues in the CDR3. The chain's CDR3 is CATSEVNGNTIYF. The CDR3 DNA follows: TGTGCCACTTCGGAGGTAAATGGAAACACCATATATTTT.

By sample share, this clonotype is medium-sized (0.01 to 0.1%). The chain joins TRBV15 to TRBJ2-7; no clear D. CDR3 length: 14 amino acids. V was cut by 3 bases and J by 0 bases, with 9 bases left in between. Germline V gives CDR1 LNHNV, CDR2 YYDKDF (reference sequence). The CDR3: CATSSTESSYEQYF. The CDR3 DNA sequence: TGTGCCACCAGCAGCACGGAGAGCTCCTACGAGCAGTACTTC.

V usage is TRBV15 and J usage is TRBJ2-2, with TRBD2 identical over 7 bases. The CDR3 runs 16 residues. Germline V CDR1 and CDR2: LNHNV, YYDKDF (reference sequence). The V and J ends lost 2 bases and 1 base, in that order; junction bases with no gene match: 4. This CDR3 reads CATSRKREVNTGELFF. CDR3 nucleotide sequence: TGTGCCACCAGCAGAAAACGGGAGGTGAACACCGGGGAGCTGTTTTTT.

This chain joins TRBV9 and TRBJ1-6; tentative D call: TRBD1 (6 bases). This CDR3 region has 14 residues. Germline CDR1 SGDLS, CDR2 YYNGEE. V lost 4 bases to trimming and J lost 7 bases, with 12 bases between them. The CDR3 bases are TGTGCCAGCAGCTTACGACAGGCCAATTCACCCCTCCACTTT. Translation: CASSLRQANSPLHF. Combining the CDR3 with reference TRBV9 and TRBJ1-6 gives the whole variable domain DSGVTQTPKHLITATGQRVTLRCSPRSGDLSVYWYQQSLDQGLQFLIQYYNGEERAKGNILERFSAQQFPDLHSELNLSSLELGDSALYFCASSLRQANSPLHFGNGTRLTVT.

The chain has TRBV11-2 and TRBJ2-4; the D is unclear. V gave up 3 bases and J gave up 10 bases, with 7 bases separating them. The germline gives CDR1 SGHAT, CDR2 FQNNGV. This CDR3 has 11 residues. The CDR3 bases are TGTGCCAGCAGCTTGCCCGGAATTCAGTACTTC. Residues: CASSLPGIQYF.

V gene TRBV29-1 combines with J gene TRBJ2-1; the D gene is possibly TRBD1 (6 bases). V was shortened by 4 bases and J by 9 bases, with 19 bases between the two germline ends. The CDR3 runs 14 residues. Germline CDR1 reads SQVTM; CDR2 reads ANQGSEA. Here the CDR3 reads CSVVPGTMMGEQFF. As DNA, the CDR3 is TGCAGCGTTGTCCCGGGGACAATGATGGGTGAGCAGTTCTTC.

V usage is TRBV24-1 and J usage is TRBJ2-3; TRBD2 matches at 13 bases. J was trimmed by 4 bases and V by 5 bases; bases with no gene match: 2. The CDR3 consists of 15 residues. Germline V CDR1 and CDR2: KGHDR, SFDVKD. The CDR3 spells CATSAGTSGADTQYF. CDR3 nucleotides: TGTGCCACCAGTGCCGGGACTAGCGGGGCAGATACGCAGTATTTT.

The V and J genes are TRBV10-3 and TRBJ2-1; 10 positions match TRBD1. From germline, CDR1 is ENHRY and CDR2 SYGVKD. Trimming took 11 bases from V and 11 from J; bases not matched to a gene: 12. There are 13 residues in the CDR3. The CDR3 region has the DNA TGTGCCTGGAGTCAGGGGACAGGGGATAAGCAGTTCTTC. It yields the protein CAWSQGTGDKQFF.

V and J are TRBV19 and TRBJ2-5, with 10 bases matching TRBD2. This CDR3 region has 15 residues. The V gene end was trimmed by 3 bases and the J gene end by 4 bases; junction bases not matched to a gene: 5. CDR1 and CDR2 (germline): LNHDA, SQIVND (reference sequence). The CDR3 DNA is TGTGCCAGTAGTATTCCAGCGGGGGGGGGAGAGACCCAGTACTTC. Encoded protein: CASSIPAGGGETQYF.

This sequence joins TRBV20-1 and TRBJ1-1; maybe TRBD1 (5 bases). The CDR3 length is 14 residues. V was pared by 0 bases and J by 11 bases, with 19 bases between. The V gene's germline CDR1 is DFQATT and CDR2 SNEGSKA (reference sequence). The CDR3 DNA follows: TGCAGTGCTAGAGATCTGTTGATAGGTGGGGCGGCTTTCTTT. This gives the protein CSARDLLIGGAAFF.

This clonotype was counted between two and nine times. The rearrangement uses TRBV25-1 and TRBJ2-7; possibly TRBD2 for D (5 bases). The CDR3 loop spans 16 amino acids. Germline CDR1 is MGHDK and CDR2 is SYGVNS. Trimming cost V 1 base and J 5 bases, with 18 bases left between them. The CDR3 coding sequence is TGTGCCAGCAGTGAATTGGTAGGAGCGGCTTCCGACGAGCAGTACTTC. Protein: CASSELVGAASDEQYF.

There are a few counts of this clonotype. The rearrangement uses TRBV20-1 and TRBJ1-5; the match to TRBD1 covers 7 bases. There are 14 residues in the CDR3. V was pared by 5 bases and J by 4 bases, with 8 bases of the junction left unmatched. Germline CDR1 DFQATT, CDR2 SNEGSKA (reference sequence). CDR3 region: CSAGTANSNQPQHF. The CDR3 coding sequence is TGCAGTGCTGGGACAGCAAACTCGAATCAGCCCCAGCATTTT.

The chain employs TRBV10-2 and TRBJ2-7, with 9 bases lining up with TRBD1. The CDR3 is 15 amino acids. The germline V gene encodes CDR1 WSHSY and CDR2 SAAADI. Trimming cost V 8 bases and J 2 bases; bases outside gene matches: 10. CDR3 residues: CASEAPGTGTYEQYF. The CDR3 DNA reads TGCGCCAGCGAGGCCCCCGGGACAGGGACCTACGAGCAGTACTTC.

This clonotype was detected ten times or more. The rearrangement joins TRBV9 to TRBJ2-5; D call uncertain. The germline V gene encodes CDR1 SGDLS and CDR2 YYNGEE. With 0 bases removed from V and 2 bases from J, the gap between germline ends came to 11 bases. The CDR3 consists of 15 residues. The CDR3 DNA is TGTGCCAGCAGCGTAGCTGGGCTAGTTCAAGAGACCCAGTACTTC. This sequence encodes CASSVAGLVQETQYF.